The clone carrying this T cell receptor beta chain was picked up one time. Germline-derived CDR1 and CDR2 are GTSNPN and SVGIG (reference sequence). The CDR3 totals 13 residues. V shed 7 bases and J 8 bases; nucleotides not matched to a gene: 11. This entry is derived from a study of shared clonotypes between healthy human individuals. Data came from immunoSEQ multiplex PCR; TCRdb stores just in-frame clones and leaves some out. The profile covers about 2.4 million clones, with 93% appearing a single time and 0.36% taken by the ten largest. The specimen sequenced was naive CD4+ T cells from PBMCs. As to subset: CD45RA+ positively selected. This TCR derives from a man aged 18 to 29 in good health. Some clones in this sample may be carry-over from other donors' samples. This chain links TRBV30 with TRBJ2-1; 7 nucleotides agree with TRBD2. The CDR3 sequence is CAFEREGRDEQFF. CDR3 DNA sequence: TGTGCCTTTGAGCGGGAAGGACGGGATGAGCAGTTCTTC. Using reference TRBV30 and TRBJ2-1 for the parts outside the CDR3, the full variable domain is SQTIHQWPATLVQPVGSPLSLECTVEGTSNPNLYWYRQAAGRGLQLLFYSVGIGQISSEVPQNLSASRPQDRQFILSSKKLLLSDSGFYLCAFEREGRDEQFFGPGTRLTVL.